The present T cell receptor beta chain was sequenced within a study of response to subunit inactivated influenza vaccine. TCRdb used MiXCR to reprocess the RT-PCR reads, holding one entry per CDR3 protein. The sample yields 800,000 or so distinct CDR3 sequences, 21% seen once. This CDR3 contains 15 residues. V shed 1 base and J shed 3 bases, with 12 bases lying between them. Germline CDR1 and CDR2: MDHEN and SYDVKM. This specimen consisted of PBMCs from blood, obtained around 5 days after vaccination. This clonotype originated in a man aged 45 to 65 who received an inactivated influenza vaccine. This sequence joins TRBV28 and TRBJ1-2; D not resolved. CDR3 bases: TGTGCCAGCAGTTTATCTGGGAACCTCTACTATGGCTACACCTTC. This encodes CASSLSGNLYYGYTF.